This T cell receptor (beta chain) was sequenced for a study of control samples from healthy donors and cancer patients. This table comes from immunoSEQ multiplex PCR, and its TCRdb copy is limited to in-frame clones, with some not included. The data contain roughly 120,000 clones, approximately 94% of them singletons. Germline CDR1 LNHDA, CDR2 SQIVND (reference sequence). Trimming stripped 0 bases from V and 6 bases from J, with 10 bases between. There are 14 residues in the CDR3. The V call is TRBV19, the J call TRBJ2-3; tentatively, D is TRBD2 (6 bases). The sample consisted of blood. This sequence was found in a man aged 25-45 years in good health. CDR3 bases: TGTGCCAGTAGTATAGATGGGGGGACGGATACGCAGTATTTT. It yields the protein CASSIDGGTDTQYF.